The next 13 T cell receptor beta chains were all read from a single sample in a study of control samples from healthy donors and cancer patients. TCRdb keeps only in-frame clones here, not all; method: immunoSEQ multiplex PCR. The sample shows about 100,000 clones, roughly 87% of them seen only once. Specimen: blood. Every receptor here comes from a woman between 45 and 65 years old in good health.

The chain has TRBV29-1 and TRBJ2-2; D assignment may be TRBD1 or TRBD2 (5 bases each). Per germline, CDR1 SQVTM and CDR2 ANQGSEA. This CDR3 spans 13 amino acids. V lost 6 bases to trimming and J lost 3 bases, with 11 bases between them. The CDR3 loop reads CSVLGPYTGELFF. The CDR3 nucleotides are TGCAGCGTCCTGGGACCTTACACCGGGGAGCTGTTTTTT.

This chain connects TRBV5-1 to TRBJ1-1; 7 nucleotides align to TRBD1. The CDR3 has 16 amino acids. The ends lost 4 bases at V and 1 base at J; junction bases unmatched: 10. Germline V gene data show CDR1 as SGHRS and CDR2 as YFSETQ. CDR3 residues: CASSLQPQGSNTEAFF. The CDR3, as DNA: TGCGCCAGCAGCCTACAACCACAGGGGTCGAACACTGAAGCTTTCTTT.

This chain connects TRBV6-6 to TRBJ2-1; a possible D gene is TRBD2 (7 bases). This CDR3 is built from 17 residues. CDR1 MNHNY and CDR2 SVGAGI come from the germline V gene (reference sequence). Trimming left V 5 bases short and J 7 bases short, with 24 bases between. CDR3 DNA: TGTGCCAGCAGTCAAAGTTTTCCGGGGGGCAAAGGTAATGAGCAGTTCTTC. Protein product: CASSQSFPGGKGNEQFF.

The chain couples TRBV9 to TRBJ2-5; possible D gene TRBD2, 5 bases. Germline-derived CDR1 and CDR2 are SGDLS and YYNGEE. V lost 4 bases and J 5 bases, leaving 15 bases between the germline ends. CDR3 length: 14 amino acids. The CDR3 DNA is TGTGCCAGCAGCAGATCGGGGATGGGGGAGACCCAGTACTTC. Amino acids: CASSRSGMGETQYF.

Only a few counts were recorded for this clone. V usage is TRBV11-2 and J usage is TRBJ2-2; TRBD2 aligns across 10 bases. This CDR3 spans 16 amino acids. The V gene end was trimmed by 6 bases and the J gene end by 6 bases; junction bases not matched to a gene: 10. Per the germline V gene, CDR1 is SGHAT and CDR2 is FQNNGV. The chain's CDR3 is CASRPEGLASAGELFF. DNA for the CDR3: TGTGCCAGCAGACCTGAGGGACTAGCGTCGGCCGGGGAGCTGTTTTTT.

The chain couples TRBV3-1 (or the pseudogene TRBV3-2) to TRBJ2-7; the D gene could be TRBD1 or TRBD2 (5 bases each). V lost 3 bases and J 2 bases, leaving 14 bases between the germline ends. The CDR3 contains 15 residues. Germline V gene sequence: CDR1 LGHDT, CDR2 YNNKEL (reference sequence). This CDR3 reads CASSQPGTRPYEQYV. The CDR3 nucleotides read TGTGCCAGCAGCCAGCCCGGGACCCGACCCTACGAGCAGTACGTC.

The chain joins TRBV6-2 or TRBV6-3 to TRBJ2-7; 9 bases match TRBD2. CDR1 is MNHEY and CDR2 is SVGEGT in the germline V gene. V dropped 0 bases and J dropped 0; count of bases not matched to a gene: 9. The CDR3 spans 18 residues. The DNA for the CDR3 is TGTGCCAGCAGTTACTCACCGGGACTAGCTTGGAGCTCCTACGAGCAGTACGTC. Encoded protein: CASSYSPGLAWSSYEQYV.

For this clone: The sample contains more than one DNA sequence encoding this CDR3. The chain employs TRBV7-9 and TRBJ1-1; possible D gene TRBD1, 5 bases. The CDR3 sequence is 15 residues long. Germline V CDR1 and CDR2: SEHNR, FQNEAQ (reference sequence). Trimming pared 5 bases from V and 1 base from J, leaving 14 bases between. The CDR3 reads CASSLVGGGNTEAFF. CDR3 DNA: TGTGCCAGCAGCCTAGTCGGGGGTGGGAACACTGAAGCTTTCTTT.

The chain combines TRBV19 with TRBJ1-2; D not certain. Germline V gene sequence: CDR1 LNHDA, CDR2 SQIVND (reference sequence). The V end was cut by 4 bases, the J end by 4 bases, with 10 bases between. The CDR3 is 13 residues long. The CDR3 here is CASSKTEFYGYTF. The CDR3 nucleotides are TGTGCCAGTAGTAAGACGGAGTTCTATGGCTACACCTTC.

The CDR3: CASSLEQGDYGYTF. CDR3 nucleotides: TGCGCCAGCAGCCTAGAACAGGGTGACTATGGCTACACCTTC. The chain carries TRBV5-1 and TRBJ1-2; the D gene is possibly TRBD1 (6 bases). V was clipped by 4 bases and J by 3 bases, with 13 bases between them. Germline loops: CDR1 SGHRS, CDR2 YFSETQ. This CDR3 has 14 residues.

The chain is built from TRBV7-6 and TRBJ1-1; D is perhaps TRBD1 (6 bases). The V gene lost 2 bases and the J gene lost 3 bases, with 13 bases spanning the gap. This CDR3 contains 15 residues. Germline V gives CDR1 SGHVS, CDR2 FNYEAQ. The CDR3 nucleotides read TGTGCCAGCAGCTTACAGGGGTCTCGGGACACTGAAGCTTTCTTT. Its translation: CASSLQGSRDTEAFF.

The chain has TRBV9 and TRBJ2-1; 13 bases align to TRBD2. Germline CDR1 is SGDLS and CDR2 is YYNGEE. V shed 3 bases, J shed 0 bases, and the junction held 6 bases outside the gene matches. The CDR3 is made up of 18 amino acids. CDR3 coding DNA: TGTGCCAGCAGCGGATTTGGGACTAGCGGGAACTCCTACAATGAGCAGTTCTTC. The encoded protein is CASSGFGTSGNSYNEQFF.

J is TRBJ2-6 and V is TRBV7-2; D is unresolved. Germline values: CDR1 SGHTA, CDR2 FQGNSA. The ends were cut back, 2 bases at V and 0 bases at J, with 5 bases in the middle. The CDR3 has 15 amino acids. The CDR3 bases are TGTGCCAGCAGCTTATGGGGCTCTGGGGCCAACGTCCTGACTTTC. Translation: CASSLWGSGANVLTF.